The rows below give T cell receptor beta chains drawn from one sample of a study of CD8 T cells in Susac syndrome. Each CDR3 protein is one row after TCRdb ran MiXCR on the immunoSEQ multiplex PCR reads. The sample lists some 160,000 distinct CDR3 sequences; 85% to 95% were seen once. The specimen sequenced was CD4+ T cells from PBMCs. All receptors come from a human donor with Susac syndrome. CDR3s include the opening cysteine and the closing phenylalanine or tryptophan. Fields, in order: V gene, D gene, J gene, clone size, CDR3 protein, CDR3 DNA. The D gene is left open where the match is weak. A clone size is listed for some rows: how often the clone was seen (once, few, many), or a class if it is expanded.

TRBV14	NA	TRBJ1-2	NA	CASSRDTPRDGYTF	TGTGCCAGCAGTCGGGACACCCCAAGGGATGGCTACACCTTC
TRBV5-1	NA	TRBJ2-1	NA	CASRQDNEQFF	TGCGCCAGCAGACAGGACAATGAGCAGTTCTTC
TRBV6-2/TRBV6-3	NA	TRBJ2-1	NA	CASSYSRGSYNEQFF	TGTGCCAGCAGTTACTCAAGGGGGTCCTACAATGAGCAGTTCTTC
TRBV30	TRBD1	TRBJ2-1	NA	CAWRTSTGAGEQFF	TGTGCCTGGAGAACCTCGACAGGGGCGGGTGAGCAGTTCTTC
TRBV5-6	NA	TRBJ1-5	NA	CASSLSMGPPKHF	TGTGCCAGCAGCTTGAGTATGGGGCCGCCGAAGCATTTT
TRBV7-2	NA	TRBJ1-5	NA	CASSFDQGYSNQPQHF	TGTGCCAGCAGCTTTGATCAGGGGTATAGCAATCAGCCCCAGCATTTT
TRBV6-5	TRBD1	TRBJ2-7	NA	CASSMDRNPYEQYF	TGTGCCAGCAGTATGGACAGGAACCCTTACGAGCAGTACTTC
TRBV5-1	NA	TRBJ2-1	NA	CASSYGQGGGDEQFF	TGCGCCAGCAGCTATGGACAGGGAGGGGGCGATGAGCAGTTCTTC
TRBV4-2	NA	TRBJ2-1	NA	CASSQMGTVNEQFF	TGTGCCAGCAGCCAGATGGGGACCGTGAATGAGCAGTTCTTC
TRBV5-1	TRBD1	TRBJ1-4	once	CASSSKQGDEKLFF	TGCGCCAGCAGCTCAAAACAGGGGGATGAAAAACTGTTTTTT
TRBV6-2/TRBV6-3	TRBD1	TRBJ1-1	NA	CASRKSGTDTEAFF	TGTGCCAGCAGAAAGTCCGGGACAGACACTGAAGCTTTCTTT
TRBV5-6	NA	TRBJ2-3	NA	CASSTTPGRGQYF	TGTGCCAGCAGCACGACACCGGGACGGGGGCAGTATTTT
TRBV20-1	NA	TRBJ1-5	NA	CSAAGRGQNQPQHF	TGCAGTGCGGCCGGGAGGGGACAAAATCAGCCCCAGCATTTT
TRBV6-1	NA	TRBJ2-3	NA	CASSEYDTQYF	TGTGCCAGCAGTGAGTACGATACGCAGTATTTT
TRBV20-1	NA	TRBJ2-1	NA	CSARDSPYNEQFF	TGCAGTGCTAGAGATAGTCCCTACAATGAGCAGTTCTTC
TRBV29-1	TRBD1	TRBJ2-4	NA	CSVRDSSLAKNIQYF	TGCAGCGTACGGGACAGTTCTCTAGCCAAAAACATTCAGTACTTC